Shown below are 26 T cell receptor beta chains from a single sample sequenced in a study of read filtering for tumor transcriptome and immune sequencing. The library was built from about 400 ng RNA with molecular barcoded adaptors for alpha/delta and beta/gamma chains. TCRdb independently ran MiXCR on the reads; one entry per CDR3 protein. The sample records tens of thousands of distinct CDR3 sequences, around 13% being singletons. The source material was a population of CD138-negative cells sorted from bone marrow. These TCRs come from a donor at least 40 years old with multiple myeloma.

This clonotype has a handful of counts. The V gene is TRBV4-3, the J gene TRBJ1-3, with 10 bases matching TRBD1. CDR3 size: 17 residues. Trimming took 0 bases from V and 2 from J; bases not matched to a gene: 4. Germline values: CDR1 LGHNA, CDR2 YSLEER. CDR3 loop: CASSQDWTGGTGNTIYF. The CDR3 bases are TGCGCCAGCAGCCAAGATTGGACAGGGGGAACTGGAAACACCATATATTTT.

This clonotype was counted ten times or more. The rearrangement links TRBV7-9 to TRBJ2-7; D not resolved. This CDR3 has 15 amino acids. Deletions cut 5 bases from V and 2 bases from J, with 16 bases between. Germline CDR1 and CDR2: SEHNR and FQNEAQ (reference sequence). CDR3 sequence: CASSIQTDRAYEQYF. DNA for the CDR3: TGTGCCAGCAGCATCCAAACGGACCGAGCCTACGAGCAGTACTTC.

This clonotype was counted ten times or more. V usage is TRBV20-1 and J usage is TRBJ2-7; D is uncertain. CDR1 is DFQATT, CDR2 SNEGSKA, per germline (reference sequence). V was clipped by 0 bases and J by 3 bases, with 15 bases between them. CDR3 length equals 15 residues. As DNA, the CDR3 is TGCAGTGCTAGAGATCCGGGCCTGCCCTTCTACGAGCAGTACTTC. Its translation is CSARDPGLPFYEQYF.

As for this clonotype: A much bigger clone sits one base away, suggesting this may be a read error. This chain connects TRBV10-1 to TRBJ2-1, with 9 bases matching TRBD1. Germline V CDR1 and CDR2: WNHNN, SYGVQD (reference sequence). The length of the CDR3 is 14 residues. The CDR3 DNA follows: TGCGCCAGCAGCTCACAGGGGGCTGACAATGGGCAGTTCTTC. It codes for CASSSQGADNGQFF.

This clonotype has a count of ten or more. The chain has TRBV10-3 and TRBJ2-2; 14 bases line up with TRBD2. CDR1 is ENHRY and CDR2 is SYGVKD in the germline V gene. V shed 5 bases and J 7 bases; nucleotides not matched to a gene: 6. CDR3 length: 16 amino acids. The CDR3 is CAISMGLAGVHGELFF. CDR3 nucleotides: TGTGCCATCAGTATGGGACTAGCGGGAGTGCACGGGGAGCTGTTTTTT.

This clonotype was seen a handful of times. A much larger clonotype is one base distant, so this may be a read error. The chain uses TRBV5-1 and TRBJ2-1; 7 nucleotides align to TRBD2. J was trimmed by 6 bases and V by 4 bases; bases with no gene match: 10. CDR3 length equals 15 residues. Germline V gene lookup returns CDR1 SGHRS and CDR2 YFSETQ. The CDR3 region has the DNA TGCGCCAGCAGCGGGAACGGGAGGCGAATCAATGAGCAGTTCTTC. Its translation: CASSGNGRRINEQFF.

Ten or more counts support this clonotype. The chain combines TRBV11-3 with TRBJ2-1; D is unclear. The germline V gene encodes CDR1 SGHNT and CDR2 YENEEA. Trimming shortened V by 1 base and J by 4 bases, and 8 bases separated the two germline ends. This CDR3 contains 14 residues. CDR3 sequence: CASSLAKAYNEQFF. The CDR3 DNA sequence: TGTGCCAGCAGCTTAGCGAAGGCTTACAATGAGCAGTTCTTC.

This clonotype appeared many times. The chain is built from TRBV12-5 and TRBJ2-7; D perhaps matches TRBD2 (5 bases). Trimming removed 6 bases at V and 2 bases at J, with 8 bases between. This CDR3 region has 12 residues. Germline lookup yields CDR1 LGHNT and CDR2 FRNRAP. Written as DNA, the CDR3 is TGTGCTAGTGGCGGGGATACCTACGAGCAGTACTTC. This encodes CASGGDTYEQYF.

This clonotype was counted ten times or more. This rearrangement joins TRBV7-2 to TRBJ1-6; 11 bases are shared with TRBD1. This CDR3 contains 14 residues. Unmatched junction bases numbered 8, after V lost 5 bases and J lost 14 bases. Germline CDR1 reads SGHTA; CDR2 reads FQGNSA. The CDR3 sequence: CASSTGQGVPTLHF. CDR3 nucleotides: TGTGCCAGCAGCACGGGACAGGGGGTCCCCACCCTCCACTTT.

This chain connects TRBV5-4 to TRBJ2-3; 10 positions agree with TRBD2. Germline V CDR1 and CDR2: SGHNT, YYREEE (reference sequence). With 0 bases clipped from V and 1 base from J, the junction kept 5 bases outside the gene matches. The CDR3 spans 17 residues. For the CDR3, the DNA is TGTGCCAGCAGCTTGGAACTAGCGGGGTCTGGCACAGATACGCAGTATTTT. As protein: CASSLELAGSGTDTQYF.

CDR3 sequence: CASSPKGGRTIEQFF. The DNA for the CDR3 is TGTGCCAGCAGCCCCAAGGGGGGGCGCACCATTGAGCAGTTCTTC. V is TRBV7-9 and J is TRBJ2-1; possibly TRBD2 for D (7 bases). Germline CDR1 reads SEHNR; CDR2 reads FQNEAQ (reference sequence). V lost 5 bases and J lost 9, with 20 bases in between. CDR3 length: 15 residues.

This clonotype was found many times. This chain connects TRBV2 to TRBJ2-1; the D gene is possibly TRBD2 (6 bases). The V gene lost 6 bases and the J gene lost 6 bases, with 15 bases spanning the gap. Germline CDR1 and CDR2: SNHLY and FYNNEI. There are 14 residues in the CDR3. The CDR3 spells CASRFRDSTNEQFF. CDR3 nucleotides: TGTGCCAGCAGATTCCGGGACTCTACCAATGAGCAGTTCTTC.

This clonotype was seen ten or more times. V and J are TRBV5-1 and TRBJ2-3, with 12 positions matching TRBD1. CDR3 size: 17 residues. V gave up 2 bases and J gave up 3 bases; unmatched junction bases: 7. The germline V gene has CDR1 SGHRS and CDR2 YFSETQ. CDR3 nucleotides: TGCGCCAGCAGCTTAGGGACAGGGGGCGTTATGACAGATACGCAGTATTTT. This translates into CASSLGTGGVMTDTQYF.

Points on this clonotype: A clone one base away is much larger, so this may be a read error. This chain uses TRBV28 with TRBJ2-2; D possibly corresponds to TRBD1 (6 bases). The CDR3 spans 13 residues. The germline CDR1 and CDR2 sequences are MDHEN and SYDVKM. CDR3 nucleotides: TGTGCCAAAAAGGACAGTAACACCGGGGAGCCGTTTTTT. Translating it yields CAKKDSNTGEPFF.

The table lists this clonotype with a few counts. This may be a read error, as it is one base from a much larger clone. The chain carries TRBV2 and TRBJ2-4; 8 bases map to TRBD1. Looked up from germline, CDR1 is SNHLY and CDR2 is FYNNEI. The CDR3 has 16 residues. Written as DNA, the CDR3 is TGTGCCAGCAGTGCGGGACAGGCCGGAGCCAAAAGCATTCAGTACTTC. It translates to CASSAGQAGAKSIQYF.

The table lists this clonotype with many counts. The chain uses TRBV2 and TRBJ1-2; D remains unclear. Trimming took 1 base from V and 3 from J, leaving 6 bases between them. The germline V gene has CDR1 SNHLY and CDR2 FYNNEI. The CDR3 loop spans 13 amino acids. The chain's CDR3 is CASSEVGDYGYTF. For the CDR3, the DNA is TGTGCCAGCAGTGAAGTTGGAGACTATGGCTACACCTTC.

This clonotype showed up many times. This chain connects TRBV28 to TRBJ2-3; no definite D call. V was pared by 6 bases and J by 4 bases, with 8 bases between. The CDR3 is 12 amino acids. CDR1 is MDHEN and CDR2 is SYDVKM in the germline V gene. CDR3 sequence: CASSKTPDTQYF. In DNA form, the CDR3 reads TGTGCCAGCAGCAAGACTCCAGATACGCAGTATTTT.

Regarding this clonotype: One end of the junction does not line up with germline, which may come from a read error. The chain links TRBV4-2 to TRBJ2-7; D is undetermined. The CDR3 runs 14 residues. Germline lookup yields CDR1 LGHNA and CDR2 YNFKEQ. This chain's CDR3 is CASSQDADGYEQYF. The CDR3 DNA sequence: TGCGCCAGCAGCCAAGACGCAGATGGGTACGAGCAGTACTTC.

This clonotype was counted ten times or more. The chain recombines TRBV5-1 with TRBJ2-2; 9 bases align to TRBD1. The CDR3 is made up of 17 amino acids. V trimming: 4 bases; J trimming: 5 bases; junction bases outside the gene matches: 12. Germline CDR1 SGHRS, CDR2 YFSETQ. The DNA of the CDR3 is TGCGCCAGCAGCCCTTCGGGGACAGGGATCCAAACCGGGGAGCTGTTTTTT. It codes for CASSPSGTGIQTGELFF.

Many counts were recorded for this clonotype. The CDR3 DNA reads TGTGCCAGCAGTCATCGGGAGTACGAGCAGTACTTC. This translates into CASSHREYEQYF. The V and J genes are TRBV28 and TRBJ2-7, with a tentative D call TRBD2 (6 bases). Looked up from germline, CDR1 is MDHEN and CDR2 is SYDVKM. V lost 5 bases and J lost 4, with 9 bases in between. The CDR3 sequence is 12 residues long.

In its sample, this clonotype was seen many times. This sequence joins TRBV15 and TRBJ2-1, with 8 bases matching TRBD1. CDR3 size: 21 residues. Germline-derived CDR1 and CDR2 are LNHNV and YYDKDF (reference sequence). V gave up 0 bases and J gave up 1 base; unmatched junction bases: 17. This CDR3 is CATSRDLILAAGQGSYNEQFF. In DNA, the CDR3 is TGTGCCACCAGCAGAGATTTAATCTTGGCGGCCGGACAGGGATCCTACAATGAGCAGTTCTTC. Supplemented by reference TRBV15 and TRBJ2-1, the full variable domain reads DAMVIQNPRYQVTQFGKPVTLSCSQTLNHNVMYWYQQKSSQAPKLLFHYYDKDFNNEADTPDNFQSRRPNTSFCFLDIRSPGLGDTAMYLCATSRDLILAAGQGSYNEQFFGPGTRLTVL.

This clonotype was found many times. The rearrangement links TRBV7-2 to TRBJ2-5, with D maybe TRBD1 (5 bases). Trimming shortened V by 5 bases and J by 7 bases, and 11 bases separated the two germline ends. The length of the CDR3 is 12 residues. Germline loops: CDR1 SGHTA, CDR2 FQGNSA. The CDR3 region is CASSPRGRTQYF. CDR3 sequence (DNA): TGTGCCAGCAGCCCAAGGGGCCGGACCCAGTACTTC. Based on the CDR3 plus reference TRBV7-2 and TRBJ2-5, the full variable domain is GAGVSQSPSNKVTEKGKDVELRCDPISGHTALYWYRQSLGQGLEFLIYFQGNSAPDKSGLPSDRFSAERTGGSVSTLTIQRTQQEDSAVYLCASSPRGRTQYFGPGTRLLVL.

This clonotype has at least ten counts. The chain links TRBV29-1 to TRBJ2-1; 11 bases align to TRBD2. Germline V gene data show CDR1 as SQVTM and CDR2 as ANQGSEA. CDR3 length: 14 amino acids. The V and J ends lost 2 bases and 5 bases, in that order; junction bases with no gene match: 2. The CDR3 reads CSVERLAGNNEQFF. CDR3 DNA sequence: TGCAGCGTTGAAAGACTAGCGGGAAACAATGAGCAGTTCTTC.

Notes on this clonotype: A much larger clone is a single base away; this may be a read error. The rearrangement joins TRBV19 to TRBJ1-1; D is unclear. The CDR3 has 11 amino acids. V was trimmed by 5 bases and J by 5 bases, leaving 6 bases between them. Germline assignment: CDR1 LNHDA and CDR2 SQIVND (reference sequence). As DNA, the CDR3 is TGTGCCAGTAGTTGCTGGACTGAAGCTTTCTTT. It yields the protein CASSCWTEAFF.

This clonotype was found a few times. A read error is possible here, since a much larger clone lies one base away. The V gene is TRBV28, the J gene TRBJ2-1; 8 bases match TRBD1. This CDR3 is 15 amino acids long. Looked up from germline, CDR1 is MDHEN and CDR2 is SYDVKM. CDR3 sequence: CASRNTGGLYNGQFF. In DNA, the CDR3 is TGTGCCAGCAGAAATACAGGGGGGCTTTACAATGGGCAGTTCTTC.

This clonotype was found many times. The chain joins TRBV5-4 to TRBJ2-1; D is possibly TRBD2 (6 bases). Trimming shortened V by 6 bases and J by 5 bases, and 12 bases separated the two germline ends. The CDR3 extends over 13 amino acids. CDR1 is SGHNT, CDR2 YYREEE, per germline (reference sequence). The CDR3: CASNNLADNEQFF. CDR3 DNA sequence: TGTGCCAGCAATAATTTAGCGGACAATGAGCAGTTCTTC. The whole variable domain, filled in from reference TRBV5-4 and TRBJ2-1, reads ETGVTQSPTHLIKTRGQQVTLRCSSQSGHNTVSWYQQALGQGPQFIFQYYREEENGRGNFPPRFSGLQFPNYSSELNVNALELDDSALYLCASNNLADNEQFFGPGTRLTVL.